The 25 T cell receptor beta chains listed next were all sequenced from one sample in a study of neoadjuvant nivolumab and ipilimumab in lung cancer. Method: immunoSEQ multiplex PCR; TCRdb's copy keeps in-frame clones and lacks some. The repertoire consists of more than 40,000 clones, with around 88% occurring once and the leading ten covering over 3.5%. The starting material was blood, obtained before neoadjuvant nivolumab, alone or with ipilimumab. Source of these receptors: an adult with non-small cell lung cancer. Some clones in this sample may be carry-over from other donors' samples.

This clone was observed a handful of times. V is TRBV7-9 and J is TRBJ2-7; D may be TRBD2 (6 bases). The ends were cut back, 3 bases at V and 2 bases at J, with 11 bases in the middle. The CDR3 runs 14 residues. Looked up from germline, CDR1 is SEHNR and CDR2 is FQNEAQ (reference sequence). The CDR3: CASSLAGLTYEQYF. The CDR3 DNA reads TGTGCCAGCAGCTTGGCGGGACTCACCTACGAGCAGTACTTC.

This chain connects TRBV6-6 to TRBJ2-3, with D maybe TRBD2 (7 bases). The germline V gene has CDR1 MNHNY and CDR2 SVGAGI (reference sequence). The CDR3 spans 13 residues. V dropped 7 bases and J dropped 3 bases, with 11 bases sitting between them. CDR3: CASNRGGTDTQYF. The CDR3 DNA follows: TGTGCCAGCAATAGGGGGGGGACAGATACGCAGTATTTT.

The rearrangement joins TRBV11-2 to TRBJ1-2; 10 nucleotides align to TRBD1. This CDR3 has 13 residues. V trimming: 5 bases; J trimming: 7 bases; junction bases outside the gene matches: 4. CDR1 is SGHAT and CDR2 is FQNNGV in the germline V gene. The CDR3 DNA reads as TGTGCCAGCAGCCCCGGGACAGGGGCTGGCTACACCTTC. It translates to CASSPGTGAGYTF.

This clone was found once. V gene TRBV7-9 combines with J gene TRBJ2-1; 8 bases agree with TRBD2. Germline trimming cut 5 bases from V and 3 bases from J; bases unmatched to any gene: 9. Germline V gene lookup returns CDR1 SEHNR and CDR2 FQNEAQ (reference sequence). The CDR3 sequence is 16 residues long. The CDR3 protein is CASSLVPAGGYNEQFF. The CDR3 nucleotides read TGTGCCAGCAGCCTCGTCCCGGCGGGAGGCTACAATGAGCAGTTCTTC.

The chain employs TRBV7-9 and TRBJ2-5; 7 nucleotides align to TRBD1. The CDR3 totals 14 residues. Unmatched junction bases numbered 7, after V lost 7 bases and J lost 2 bases. CDR1 and CDR2 from the germline V gene are SEHNR and FQNEAQ (reference sequence). DNA of the CDR3: TGTGCCAGCAAGACAGGGTGGGGACAAGAGACCCAGTACTTC. Translation gives CASKTGWGQETQYF.

This clone is a singleton in its sample. The rearrangement joins TRBV18 to TRBJ2-3; D gene unclear. The V gene lost 3 bases and the J gene lost 3 bases, with 16 bases spanning the gap. Germline V gene sequence: CDR1 KGHSH, CDR2 LQKENI. CDR3 size: 16 residues. CDR3 in DNA: TGTGCCAGCTCACCCGGCCAAAAGCTACTTACAGATACGCAGTATTTT. The encoded protein is CASSPGQKLLTDTQYF.

The rearrangement uses TRBV7-2 and TRBJ2-7, with TRBD2 identical over 8 bases. The V gene's germline CDR1 is SGHTA and CDR2 FQGNSA. This CDR3 contains 15 residues. J gave up 0 bases and V 6 bases, and 7 bases lay outside the gene matches. The CDR3 loop is CASRTSGSSSYEQYF. CDR3 bases: TGTGCCAGCAGGACAAGCGGGAGCAGCTCCTACGAGCAGTACTTC.

V and J are TRBV25-1 and TRBJ2-7; no reliable D call. The germline V gene has CDR1 MGHDK and CDR2 SYGVNS. Trimming stripped 4 bases from V and 1 base from J, with 5 bases between. The CDR3 covers 12 residues. CDR3 sequence reads: CASSVTSYEQYF. The CDR3 nucleotides read TGTGCCAGCAGTGTTACGTCCTACGAGCAGTACTTC.

The genes are TRBV6-5 and TRBJ2-7; D gene unclear. CDR1 and CDR2 (germline): MNHEY, SVGAGI. This CDR3 comprises 14 residues. V shed 0 bases and J shed 1 base, with 7 bases lying between them. In nucleotides, the CDR3 is TGTGCCAGCAGTTACTCGCTGGGGTCCTACGAGCAGTACTTC. Its protein product is CASSYSLGSYEQYF.

The chain recombines TRBV11-2 with TRBJ2-5, with D unclear. The CDR3 runs to 13 residues. The germline gives CDR1 SGHAT, CDR2 FQNNGV. The V end lost 1 base, the J end lost 5 bases, and 8 bases lay between the germline ends. DNA of the CDR3: TGTGCCAGCAGCTTAGGAAGTTCGGAGACCCAGTACTTC. It codes for CASSLGSSETQYF.

The gene calls are TRBV20-1 and TRBJ2-1; D gene uncertain. V was shortened by 0 bases and J by 8 bases, with 5 bases between the two germline ends. The CDR3 has 11 amino acids. The germline CDR1 and CDR2 sequences are DFQATT and SNEGSKA (reference sequence). In DNA form, the CDR3 reads TGCAGTGCTAGAGAGTTGTATGAGCAGTTCTTC. Translation gives CSARELYEQFF.

With regard to this clone: Mismatch with germline at one junction end may stem from a read error. V gene TRBV5-6 combines with J gene TRBJ2-7; D ambiguous. The germline V gene has CDR1 SGHDT and CDR2 YYEEEE. The CDR3 spans 9 residues. CDR3 residues: CASSLEPYF. CDR3 coding DNA: TGTGCCAGCAGCTTGGAGCCGTACTTC.

The chain recombines TRBV7-2 with TRBJ1-1; no clear D. Deletions cut 3 bases from V and 6 bases from J, with 14 bases between. Germline lookup yields CDR1 SGHTA and CDR2 FQGNSA. This CDR3 has 14 residues. The CDR3 DNA is TGTGCCAGCAGCTTCATAGAGGCTTTCGCTGAAGCTTTCTTT. It encodes CASSFIEAFAEAFF.

This clone appeared a single time. The J gene is TRBJ2-3, the V gene TRBV7-9; 9 bases are a match to TRBD1. Germline V gene sequence: CDR1 SEHNR, CDR2 FQNEAQ (reference sequence). J lost 6 bases, V lost 5 bases, and 12 bases had no gene match. The CDR3 is made up of 16 amino acids. The CDR3 bases are TGTGCCAGCAGCCTACTTACGGGACAGGGCGTCGATACGCAGTATTTT. This translates into CASSLLTGQGVDTQYF.

This clone was seen a single time. A junction boundary mismatches the germline segment, possibly from a read error. The chain carries TRBV30 and TRBJ2-7; D might be TRBD1 (6 bases). The germline CDR1 and CDR2 sequences are GTSNPN and SVGIG (reference sequence). CDR3 length: 14 residues. The CDR3 bases are TGTGCCCGGAGCCCCCGGACAGCACGCTACGAGCAGTACTTC. This gives the protein CARSPRTARYEQYF.

The chain recombines TRBV5-4 with TRBJ2-4, with 7 positions matching TRBD1. The germline V gene has CDR1 SGHNT and CDR2 YYREEE (reference sequence). The CDR3 covers 15 residues. The V gene end was trimmed by 3 bases and the J gene end by 6 bases; junction bases not matched to a gene: 9. The CDR3 DNA is TGTGCCAGCAGCTCCCCCGGGACAGATCTAAACATTCAGTACTTC. It translates to CASSSPGTDLNIQYF. The full variable domain, with the rest looked up from reference TRBV5-4 and TRBJ2-4, is ETGVTQSPTHLIKTRGQQVTLRCSSQSGHNTVSWYQQALGQGPQFIFQYYREEENGRGNFPPRFSGLQFPNYSSELNVNALELDDSALYLCASSSPGTDLNIQYFGAGTRLSVL.

This clone was counted a few times. This chain links TRBV27 with TRBJ2-5; D might be TRBD2 (6 bases). Trimming shortened V by 7 bases and J by 1 base, and 16 bases separated the two germline ends. Germline V gene sequence: CDR1 MNHEY, CDR2 SMNVEV (reference sequence). The CDR3 spans 15 residues. DNA for the CDR3: TGTGCCAGCACCCCTGGACGGGGGAGCCAAGAGACCCAGTACTTC. Translation gives CASTPGRGSQETQYF.

This clone showed up just once. J is TRBJ1-1 and V is TRBV5-6; D is possibly TRBD1 (5 bases). This CDR3 spans 12 amino acids. Trimming shortened V by 1 base and J by 8 bases, and 9 bases separated the two germline ends. Germline V gene sequence: CDR1 SGHDT, CDR2 YYEEEE. The chain's CDR3 is CASSLYRGEAFF. The DNA for the CDR3 is TGTGCCAGCAGCTTGTACCGGGGGGAAGCTTTCTTT.

Worth noting for this clone: A read error may be the cause here, since a much bigger clone is one base away. The chain recombines TRBV5-1 with TRBJ2-7; no definite D call. The CDR3 runs to 14 residues. Trimming removed 2 bases at V and 1 base at J, with 10 bases between. Germline V gene sequence: CDR1 SGHRS, CDR2 YFSETQ. In DNA, the CDR3 is TGCGCCAGCAGCTTACGATGGTATTCCTACGAGCAGTACTTC. Translated, it gives CASSLRWYSYEQYF.

The rearrangement joins TRBV27 to TRBJ1-5; D unclear. CDR1 and CDR2 from the germline V gene are MNHEY and SMNVEV (reference sequence). Trimming took 0 bases from V and 4 from J, leaving 7 bases between them. CDR3 length equals 14 residues. The CDR3 nucleotides are TGTGCCAGCAGTTTATCAAGCCTGAATCAGCCCCAGCATTTT. Its protein is CASSLSSLNQPQHF.

The rearrangement joins TRBV6-5 to TRBJ2-5, with 9 bases fitting TRBD1. The CDR3 is 14 residues long. The ends lost 6 bases at V and 3 bases at J; junction bases unmatched: 5. Germline CDR1 MNHEY, CDR2 SVGAGI. CDR3 DNA sequence: TGTGCCAGCAGACCGGACAGGGGTGAAGAGACCCAGTACTTC. It specifies CASRPDRGEETQYF.

J is TRBJ2-7 and V is TRBV6-1; tentatively, D is TRBD2 (6 bases). The CDR3 runs 14 residues. The ends were cut back, 6 bases at V and 6 bases at J, with 18 bases in the middle. From germline, CDR1 is MNHNS and CDR2 SASEGT. The CDR3 loop is CASRGTGSSREQYF. In DNA, the CDR3 is TGTGCCAGCAGGGGGACTGGCAGTTCGCGCGAGCAGTACTTC.

A single count supports this clone. V gene TRBV5-8 combines with J gene TRBJ2-7, with a possible D match to TRBD2 (5 bases). Trimming stripped 4 bases from V and 2 bases from J, with 10 bases between. The CDR3 totals 13 residues. Germline V CDR1 and CDR2: SGHTS, YDEGEE. In nucleotides, the CDR3 is TGTGCCAGCAGCCCCGCGGGTACCTACGAGCAGTACTTC. It codes for CASSPAGTYEQYF.

This clone has only a few counts. This chain links TRBV4-3 with TRBJ2-7, with 10 bases that match TRBD1. V shed 1 base and J 7 bases; nucleotides not matched to a gene: 13. CDR3 length equals 17 residues. Germline V gene lookup returns CDR1 LGHNA and CDR2 YSLEER. Here the CDR3 reads CASSQGVGGGQGREQYF. In DNA, the CDR3 is TGCGCCAGCAGCCAAGGGGTCGGCGGGGGACAGGGGAGGGAGCAGTACTTC.

The rearrangement links TRBV18 to TRBJ2-1; D is possibly TRBD1 or TRBD2 (5 bases each). V shed 2 bases and J shed 8 bases, with 16 bases lying between them. Germline V gene lookup returns CDR1 KGHSH and CDR2 LQKENI. The CDR3 covers 15 residues. The CDR3 loop reads CASSPRTRRGYEQFF. In DNA, the CDR3 is TGTGCCAGCTCACCAAGAACCCGACGGGGCTATGAGCAGTTCTTC.